The source of this TCR beta chain is a study of identical twins (dated by TCRdb to about 2016). Broadly, across the study: TCR alpha and beta repertoires from monozygotic twins, unrelated adults of various ages and cord blood were deep-sequenced to test whether fetal clonotypes persist. To rule out contamination, the twin experiments were replicated at different times with different library preparation protocols. The investigation overall reported the following: The excess sharing between twins in beta out-of-frame sequences was weaker because fewer shared sequences reduced the signal-to-noise ratio. Fewer insertions were carried by abundant cord blood beta clonotypes; a weaker similar trend was observed in young adult naive repertoires, while no such trend was observed in memory repertoires. Because the same donors could not be followed over many years, the conclusions relied on cross-sectional statistical analysis. Compared with coincidental sharing between unrelated individuals, out-of-frame TCR alpha sequences shared between twins showed an excess of sequences with low generation probability. Out-of-frame TCR alpha sharing in monozygotic twins was systematically underestimated by recombination models, whereas sharing between unrelated individuals was in agreement with the recombination models. Zero-insertion analyses could be partly confounded by invariant T cells such as MAIT and iNKT, though diverse VJ usage argued against such confounding for most clonotypes.

Every donor in the study was a healthy Caucasian. Three pairs of female monozygotic twins, all aged 18 to 29 years, made up the twin cohort. Peripheral blood mononuclear cells were the source from which RNA for the TCR libraries was isolated. There are 19 amino acids in the CDR3, from cysteine to phenylalanine inclusive. The sequence is cut down to CDR3 DNA, 57 bases in frame from base 1. Cut back by 2 bases and 1 base, the V and J ends lie 20 bases apart. This clonotype turned up a few times. Its antigen target is currently unknown. The record has no base qualities; no much larger clone is one base away. The library was prepared using 5' RACE. These reads were obtained on an Illumina HiSeq 2000. A universal primer binding site was introduced by template switching, and a unique molecular identifier was present in the final cDNA, enabling accurate counting of TCR cDNA molecules. Specific primers in the conserved constant-segment region were used to synthesize first-strand cDNA for TCR alpha and beta chains. Each cDNA library was double barcoded, with a SMART-Mk sample barcode plus Illumina barcodes, to control for contamination. TruSeq adapter sequences, together with Illumina sample barcodes, were added in two successive PCR steps. The TCR alpha and beta cDNA libraries were sequenced on the Illumina HiSeq platform using custom primers. The original methods were these. Unique molecular identifiers were extracted from raw reads with MiGEC, and CDR3 positions were determined with MiXCR. Recombination models were inferred per individual with the repgenHMM and IGoR tools using an EM algorithm. Shared clonotype analysis was performed with the tcR package in R, normalizing sharing by the product of cloneset sizes. Out-of-frame nonproductive sequences were analyzed to study raw recombination free of thymic and clonal selection effects. TCRdb reprocessed the public reads (quality trimming at Q25 with fastp, clone calling with MiXCR) and kept in-frame beta chains. Merged by CDR3 protein, the rows form single entries marked with the most common genes and DNA. What appears here as the V and J calls and clone size reflects TCRdb's work, not the paper's. The sample table lists 500,000 to 650,000 distinct CDR3 sequences, roughly 7.1% of them with a count of one. The ten biggest clones cover approximately 1.5% of the sample.

These data also featured in a second study, about yellow fever vaccine responses in identical twins. The second study also describes: According to the authors, in identical twins the way T cells responded to vaccination appeared partly convergent and partly personalized. In identical twins, the study followed T cell clones that responded to the vaccine with precision.

The sample consisted of PBMCs. This TCR derives from a woman younger than 35 in good health. The V and J genes are TRBV12-3 or TRBV12-4 and TRBJ2-2; TRBD2 could be the D gene, as 6 bases match. CDR3 loop: CASSLLVGRGVRNTGELFF. The base sequence is TGTGCCAGCAGTTTATTAGTCGGGCGGGGCGTCAGGAACACCGGGGAGCTGTTTTTT.